This entry lists 5 T cell receptor beta chains sequenced from one sample in a study of blood T cell repertoires in COVID-19. The data were produced by immunoSEQ multiplex PCR, yet TCRdb's version contains in-frame clones alone and is incomplete. In the table there are around 230,000 clones, about 81% of which are singletons. Source material: PBMCs or T cells enriched from blood (not recorded which). These receptors were taken from a man aged 40-50 years who had recovered from COVID-19.

This chain joins TRBV7-8 and TRBJ2-1; 11 bases align to TRBD2. The V segment lost 6 bases and the J segment 8 bases; nucleotides outside the gene matches: 9. Germline loops: CDR1 SGHVS, CDR2 FQNEAQ. CDR3 length equals 15 residues. The CDR3 reads CASRKLAGEVYEQFF. In DNA form, the CDR3 reads TGTGCCAGCAGGAAACTAGCGGGAGAAGTCTATGAGCAGTTCTTC.

The CDR3: CASSFAAGTNNEQFF. CDR3 bases: TGTGCCAGCAGCTTCGCGGCCGGGACTAACAATGAGCAGTTCTTC. This sequence joins TRBV7-3 and TRBJ2-1; 7 nucleotides agree with TRBD2. Germline V lookup: CDR1 SGHTA, CDR2 FQGTGA. The junction had 7 bases not matched to a gene; V was cut back by 3 bases and J by 5 bases. This CDR3 is built from 15 residues.

The J gene is TRBJ1-4, the V gene TRBV12-5; 9 bases map to TRBD1. V dropped 6 bases and J dropped 5; count of bases not matched to a gene: 10. The CDR3 loop spans 16 amino acids. Germline assignment: CDR1 LGHNT and CDR2 FRNRAP. The CDR3 DNA sequence: TGTGCTAGTGGCCAGGACAGGGGTAAAGGGAATGAAAAACTGTTTTTT. Translating it yields CASGQDRGKGNEKLFF.

This clone was recorded a few times. The chain carries TRBV5-1 and TRBJ1-1, with 7 bases lining up with TRBD1. Unmatched junction bases numbered 6, after V lost 0 bases and J lost 4 bases. Germline CDR1 SGHRS, CDR2 YFSETQ. This CDR3 contains 15 residues. The CDR3 nucleotides read TGCGCCAGCAGCTTGGTTGCGGACAGGTCCACTGAAGCTTTCTTT. This gives the protein CASSLVADRSTEAFF.

This clone was observed once. This chain connects TRBV11-2 to TRBJ2-7; TRBD2 matches at 11 bases. Germline loops: CDR1 SGHAT, CDR2 FQNNGV. V gave up 3 bases and J gave up 3 bases; unmatched junction bases: 7. This CDR3 has 16 amino acids. In nucleotides, the CDR3 is TGTGCCAGCAGCTTGGAGGGGACTAGCGGAGTCTACGAGCAGTACTTC. It specifies CASSLEGTSGVYEQYF.